This TCR beta chain comes out of a study of cytomegalovirus exposure and HLA in healthy donors. The germline CDR1 and CDR2 sequences are MDHEN and SYDVKM. V gave up 5 bases and J gave up 1 base; unmatched junction bases: 8. The length of the CDR3 is 16 residues. Only in-frame clones appear in the TCRdb table, and some are missing; sequencing was by immunoSEQ multiplex PCR. The sample gives 160,000 or so clones, approximately 81% of which show up once; roughly a tenth is in the top ten. This sequence was found in a man in his thirties or forties in good health and CMV-seropositive. This chain joins TRBV28 and TRBJ1-3; 7 bases map to TRBD1. The sequencing input was PBMCs. CDR3 nucleotide sequence: TGTGCCAGCAGTGGTACAGGGGTAGGATCTGGAAACACCATATATTTT. Amino acids: CASSGTGVGSGNTIYF.